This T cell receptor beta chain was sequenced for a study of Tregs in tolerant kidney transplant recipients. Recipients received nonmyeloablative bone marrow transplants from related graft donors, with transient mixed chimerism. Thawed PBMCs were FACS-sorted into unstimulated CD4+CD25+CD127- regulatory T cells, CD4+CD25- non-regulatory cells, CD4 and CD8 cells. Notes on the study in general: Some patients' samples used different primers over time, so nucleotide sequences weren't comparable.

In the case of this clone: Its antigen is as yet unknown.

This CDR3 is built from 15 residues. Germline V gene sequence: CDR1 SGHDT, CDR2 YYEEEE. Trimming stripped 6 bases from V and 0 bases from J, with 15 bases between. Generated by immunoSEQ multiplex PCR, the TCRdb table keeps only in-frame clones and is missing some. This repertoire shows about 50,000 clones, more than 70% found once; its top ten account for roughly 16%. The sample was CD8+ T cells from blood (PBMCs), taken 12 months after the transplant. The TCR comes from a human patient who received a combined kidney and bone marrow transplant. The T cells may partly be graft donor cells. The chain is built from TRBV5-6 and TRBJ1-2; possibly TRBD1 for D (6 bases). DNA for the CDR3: TGTGCCAGCAACGACGGTACAGGGTCTAACTATGGCTACACCTTC. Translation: CASNDGTGSNYGYTF.